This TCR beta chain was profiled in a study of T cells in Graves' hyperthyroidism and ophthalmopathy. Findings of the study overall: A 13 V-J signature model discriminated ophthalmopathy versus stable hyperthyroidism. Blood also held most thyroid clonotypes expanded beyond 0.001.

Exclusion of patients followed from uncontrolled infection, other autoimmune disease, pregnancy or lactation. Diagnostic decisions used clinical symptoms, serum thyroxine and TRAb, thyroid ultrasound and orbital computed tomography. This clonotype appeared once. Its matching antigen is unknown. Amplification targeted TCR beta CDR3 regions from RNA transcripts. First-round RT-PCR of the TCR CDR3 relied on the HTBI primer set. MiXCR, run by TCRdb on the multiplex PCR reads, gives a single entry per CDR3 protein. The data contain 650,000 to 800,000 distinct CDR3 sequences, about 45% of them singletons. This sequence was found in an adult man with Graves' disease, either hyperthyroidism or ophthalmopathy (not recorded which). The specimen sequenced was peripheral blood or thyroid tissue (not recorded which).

The CDR3: CASSGTSEKQYF. For the CDR3, the DNA is TGTGCCAGCTCGGGGACTAGCGAGAAGCAGTACTTC. The chain joins TRBV2 to TRBJ2-7, with 10 bases lining up with TRBD2. The trim removed 8 bases at V and 8 bases at J, leaving 6 bases unmatched. The CDR3 is 12 residues long. Per germline, CDR1 SNHLY and CDR2 FYNNEI. Based on the CDR3 plus reference TRBV2 and TRBJ2-7, the full variable domain is EPEVTQTPSHQVTQMGQEVILRCVPISNHLYFYWYRQILGQKVEFLVSFYNNEISEKSEIFDDQFSVERPDGSNFTLKIRSTKLEDSAMYFCASSGTSEKQYFGPGTRLTVT.